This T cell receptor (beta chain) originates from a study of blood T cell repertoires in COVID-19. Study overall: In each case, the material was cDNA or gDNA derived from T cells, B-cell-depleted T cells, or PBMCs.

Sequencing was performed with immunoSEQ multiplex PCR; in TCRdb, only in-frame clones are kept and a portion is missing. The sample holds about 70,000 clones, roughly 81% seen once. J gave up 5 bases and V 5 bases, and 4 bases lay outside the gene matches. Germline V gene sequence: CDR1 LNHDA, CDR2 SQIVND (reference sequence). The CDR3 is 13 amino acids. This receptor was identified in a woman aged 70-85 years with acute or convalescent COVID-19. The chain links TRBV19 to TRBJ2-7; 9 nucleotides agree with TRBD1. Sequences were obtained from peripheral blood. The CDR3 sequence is CASSPRTGDEQYF. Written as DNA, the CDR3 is TGTGCCAGTAGTCCTCGGACAGGGGACGAGCAGTACTTC.